The 14 T cell receptor beta chains below come from one sample, sequenced in a study of T-cell memory formation after mild COVID-19. MiXCR, applied by TCRdb to the 5' RACE reads, yields one record per CDR3 protein. The sample records 200,000 to 250,000 distinct CDR3 sequences, around 8.8% being singletons. The sequenced sample consisted of PBMCs or a T cell subset sorted from them (not recorded which). The origin of the receptors is a young man who had mild COVID-19 (a few samples of this study predate the infection). Cell type and time point are not known.

This clonotype has at least ten counts. The chain links TRBV6-5 to TRBJ2-3; D ambiguous. The V and J ends lost 6 bases and 0 bases respectively, with 16 bases between them. CDR1 and CDR2 from the germline V gene are MNHEY and SVGAGI. The CDR3 has 16 amino acids. The DNA of the CDR3 is TGTGCCAGCAGCCCTATGACTTTAATTAGCACAGATACGCAGTATTTT. It is translated as CASSPMTLISTDTQYF.

The V call is TRBV27, the J call TRBJ2-2; 10 positions match TRBD1. Germline V lookup: CDR1 MNHEY, CDR2 SMNVEV (reference sequence). The CDR3 contains 15 residues. V was pared by 6 bases and J by 6 bases, with 7 bases of the junction left unmatched. In nucleotides, the CDR3 is TGTGCCAGCAGGCTCTGGACAGGGGGGGCCGGGGAGCTGTTTTTT. This sequence encodes CASRLWTGGAGELFF.

The genes are TRBV20-1 and TRBJ1-5; D uncertain. This CDR3 spans 13 amino acids. Germline assignment: CDR1 DFQATT and CDR2 SNEGSKA (reference sequence). Trimming took 1 base from V and 8 from J, leaving 12 bases between them. The CDR3 bases are TGCAGTGCTAGAGTGGGGTTGGGAAAGCCCCAGCATTTT. Translated: CSARVGLGKPQHF.

This chain links TRBV10-3 with TRBJ2-3; D perhaps matches TRBD2 (7 bases). This CDR3 has 15 residues. The ends were cut back, 5 bases at V and 7 bases at J, with 19 bases in the middle. CDR1 is ENHRY, CDR2 SYGVKD, per germline. For the CDR3, the DNA is TGTGCCATCAGTCCCCTAGAGGGGGGGCCCAATACGCAGTATTTT. This sequence encodes CAISPLEGGPNTQYF.

This clonotype appeared a few times. This chain connects TRBV7-9 to TRBJ1-1; D unresolved. The CDR3 is made up of 12 amino acids. V dropped 10 bases and J dropped 1 base, with 10 bases sitting between them. Germline CDR1 and CDR2: SEHNR and FQNEAQ (reference sequence). CDR3 nucleotide sequence: TGTGCCATCGAGCGGGGGAACACTGAAGCTTTCTTT. Its protein is CAIERGNTEAFF.

This clonotype has just a few counts. V usage is TRBV6-2 or TRBV6-3 and J usage is TRBJ2-5; maybe TRBD1 (5 bases). With 4 bases removed from V and 6 bases from J, the gap between germline ends came to 12 bases. The CDR3 consists of 13 residues. Looked up from germline, CDR1 is MNHEY and CDR2 is SVGEGT. The CDR3 here is CASSFQGQQTQYF. Written as DNA, the CDR3 is TGTGCCAGCAGTTTCCAGGGTCAACAGACCCAGTACTTC.

In this sample, this clonotype turned up a few times. The V call is TRBV5-5, the J call TRBJ2-2; D is possibly TRBD1 (5 bases). This CDR3 contains 15 residues. V shed 3 bases and J shed 0 bases, with 9 bases lying between them. The germline V gene encodes CDR1 SGHKS and CDR2 YYEKEE (reference sequence). CDR3 coding DNA: TGTGCCAGCAGCTCCAGGGAATCGAACACCGGGGAGCTGTTTTTT. Translation gives CASSSRESNTGELFF. The full variable domain, rest sourced from reference TRBV5-5 and TRBJ2-2, is DAGVTQSPTHLIKTRGQQVTLRCSPISGHKSVSWYQQVLGQGPQFIFQYYEKEERGRGNFPDRFSARQFPNYSSELNVNALLLGDSALYLCASSSRESNTGELFFGEGSRLTVL.

The V gene is TRBV5-4, the J gene TRBJ2-3; D may match TRBD1 or TRBD2 (6 bases each). Per germline, CDR1 SGHNT and CDR2 YYREEE (reference sequence). Trimming removed 0 bases at V and 4 bases at J, with 12 bases between. This CDR3 spans 15 amino acids. The CDR3 DNA follows: TGTGCCAGCAGCTTGGAACGGGGGCCAGCAGATACGCAGTATTTT. Its translation is CASSLERGPADTQYF.

This clonotype has more than one count but fewer than ten. The chain uses TRBV6-5 and TRBJ2-1; TRBD2 might be the D (5 bases). The V end was cut by 0 bases, the J end by 4 bases, with 16 bases between. Germline V gene data show CDR1 as MNHEY and CDR2 as SVGAGI. This CDR3 comprises 17 residues. CDR3 in DNA: TGTGCCAGCAGTTACTCGAGGGTCTTGACGTATTACAATGAGCAGTTCTTC. As protein: CASSYSRVLTYYNEQFF.

The rearrangement uses TRBV5-8 and TRBJ2-7, with unresolved D. The CDR3 has 13 amino acids. V lost 4 bases and J lost 3, with 11 bases in between. The germline V gene encodes CDR1 SGHTS and CDR2 YDEGEE. CDR3 amino acids: CASSRRPGYEQYF. In DNA, the CDR3 is TGTGCCAGCAGCCGGCGGCCCGGCTACGAGCAGTACTTC.

This clonotype has just a few counts. The rearrangement links TRBV28 to TRBJ1-2; D is perhaps TRBD1 (5 bases). Trimming took 6 bases from V and 6 from J, leaving 23 bases between them. The CDR3 runs 16 residues. The germline gives CDR1 MDHEN, CDR2 SYDVKM. The CDR3 loop reads CASSGGTALVTHGYTF. CDR3 nucleotides: TGTGCCAGCAGCGGAGGGACGGCTCTGGTTACCCATGGCTACACCTTC.

This chain joins TRBV12-3 or TRBV12-4 and TRBJ1-1; a possible D gene is TRBD1 (5 bases). The CDR3 runs to 15 residues. V gave up 7 bases and J gave up 5 bases, with 20 bases separating them. This CDR3 reads CASTFAGGAGTEAFF. The DNA for the CDR3 is TGTGCCAGCACTTTCGCAGGTGGGGCAGGGACTGAAGCTTTCTTT.

The chain joins TRBV7-8 to TRBJ2-1; TRBD1 might be the D (6 bases). The CDR3 has 15 amino acids. V dropped 1 base and J dropped 10 bases, with 17 bases sitting between them. Germline V gene data show CDR1 as SGHVS and CDR2 as FQNEAQ. The CDR3 region has the DNA TGTGCCAGCAGCTTAGGTAGAGGGGGTTTTTGGGAGCAGTTCTTC. Encoded protein: CASSLGRGGFWEQFF.

This clonotype was seen a few times. The chain links TRBV4-3 to TRBJ1-1; tentatively, D is TRBD1 (6 bases). The length of the CDR3 is 14 residues. Germline V lookup: CDR1 LGHNA, CDR2 YSLEER. Between the trimmed V and J ends, which lost 0 bases and 11 bases, there was a span of 16 bases. The CDR3: CASSQDRAQGRAFF. DNA of the CDR3: TGCGCCAGCAGCCAAGATCGGGCCCAGGGGAGGGCTTTCTTT.